The clone carrying this TCR beta chain was seen a single time. The sample is drawn from a study of blood T cell repertoires in COVID-19. Germline assignment: CDR1 SGHAT and CDR2 FQNNGV. J was trimmed by 4 bases and V by 5 bases; bases with no gene match: 7. The CDR3 totals 14 residues. The protocol was immunoSEQ multiplex PCR, while the TCRdb copy is restricted to in-frame clones and leaves out a portion. The repertoire consists of about 130,000 clones, with about 85% occurring once and the leading ten covering around 5%. V usage is TRBV11-2 and J usage is TRBJ1-1, with 7 bases aligning to TRBD1. The sequenced material came from peripheral blood. This sequence was found in a woman in her 70s with COVID-19, enrolled during active disease. CDR3 region: CASSPRAGGTEAFF. The CDR3 bases are TGTGCCAGCAGCCCAAGAGCAGGGGGCACTGAAGCTTTCTTT.